These 28 T cell receptor beta chains were sequenced from one sample in a study of cytomegalovirus exposure and HLA in healthy donors. The PCR had 60 Vbeta and 13 Jbeta primers. TCRdb keeps only in-frame clones here, not all; method: immunoSEQ multiplex PCR. The sample holds roughly 180,000 clones, approximately 78% seen once. Source material: PBMCs. These receptors were obtained from a woman aged 50 to 60 in good health and CMV-seropositive.

J is TRBJ2-1 and V is TRBV7-8, with TRBD1 as a possible D gene (5 bases). The length of the CDR3 is 15 residues. The germline V and J ends were trimmed by 5 bases and 0 bases, with 11 bases remaining between them. Germline CDR1 and CDR2: SGHVS and FQNEAQ. The CDR3 loop reads CASSLPDSSYNEQFF. In DNA form, the CDR3 reads TGTGCCAGCAGCCTCCCCGACAGCTCCTACAATGAGCAGTTCTTC.

This clone was recorded once. In the same sample, other DNA sequences code for this CDR3. This sequence joins TRBV18 and TRBJ2-1; tentative D call: TRBD2 (5 bases). Germline lookup yields CDR1 KGHSH and CDR2 LQKENI. CDR3 length equals 15 residues. The V and J ends lost 2 bases and 7 bases respectively, with 15 bases between them. The CDR3 DNA sequence: TGTGCCAGCTCACCAAAGATAGTTGCGGGTAATGAGCAGTTCTTC. Translated: CASSPKIVAGNEQFF.

The chain uses TRBV4-1 and TRBJ1-5, with D maybe TRBD1 (6 bases). Germline assignment: CDR1 MGHRA and CDR2 YSYEKL. The ends were cut back, 2 bases at V and 5 bases at J, with 16 bases in the middle. CDR3 length: 16 amino acids. CDR3 sequence reads: CASSQTPGGWDQPQHF. The CDR3 DNA is TGCGCCAGCAGCCAAACTCCGGGGGGCTGGGATCAGCCCCAGCATTTT.

The gene calls are TRBV27 and TRBJ2-7; possibly TRBD1 for D (5 bases). This CDR3 spans 15 amino acids. Looked up from germline, CDR1 is MNHEY and CDR2 is SMNVEV (reference sequence). The V and J ends lost 0 bases and 1 base respectively, with 10 bases between them. The CDR3 DNA reads as TGTGCCAGCAGTTTATCGACGACAGCTTCCTACGAGCAGTACTTC. Translated: CASSLSTTASYEQYF.

The chain couples TRBV7-9 to TRBJ2-5; D might be TRBD2 (7 bases). Trimming removed 4 bases at V and 5 bases at J, with 11 bases between. Looked up from germline, CDR1 is SEHNR and CDR2 is FQNEAQ (reference sequence). This CDR3 spans 13 amino acids. The CDR3 DNA follows: TGTGCCAGCAGCTCGGGGGGCCTGGAGACCCAGTACTTC. Translated, it gives CASSSGGLETQYF.

The chain is built from TRBV4-1 and TRBJ2-5; a weak D match, TRBD2 (5 bases). The J call may be in error: the DNA end matches TRBJ2-7 better. Germline V gene data show CDR1 as MGHRA and CDR2 as YSYEKL. The CDR3 is 16 amino acids. The chain's CDR3 is CASSQDFLGLNYEQYF. CDR3 nucleotides: TGCGCCAGCAGCCAAGACTTTCTAGGACTGAACTACGAGCAGTACTTC.

The V call is TRBV7-9, the J call TRBJ1-1, with 8 bases matching TRBD1. CDR1 and CDR2 from the germline V gene are SEHNR and FQNEAQ (reference sequence). CDR3 length: 14 amino acids. The V gene end was trimmed by 8 bases and the J gene end by 1 base; junction bases not matched to a gene: 6. The CDR3 protein is CASGQGQANTEAFF. The DNA of the CDR3 is TGTGCCAGCGGACAGGGACAGGCGAACACTGAAGCTTTCTTT.

This clone was detected a few times. This chain connects TRBV5-1 to TRBJ2-7; maybe TRBD1 (5 bases). Germline CDR1 reads SGHRS; CDR2 reads YFSETQ. V lost 0 bases and J lost 4, with 11 bases in between. This CDR3 region has 14 residues. The CDR3 DNA is TGCGCCAGCAGCTTGGAAGGGGTATCTTACGAGCAGTACTTC. Residues: CASSLEGVSYEQYF.

The chain is built from TRBV5-1 and TRBJ2-1; the match to TRBD1 covers 8 bases. CDR3 length equals 16 residues. CDR1 SGHRS and CDR2 YFSETQ come from the germline V gene. J was trimmed by 0 bases and V by 2 bases; bases with no gene match: 4. The CDR3 protein is CASSLSGQGSYNEQFF. The CDR3 bases are TGCGCCAGCAGCTTAAGCGGACAGGGCTCCTACAATGAGCAGTTCTTC.

CDR3 coding DNA: TGTGCCAGCAGCGTTCTAGCGGGTGATCAAGAGACCCAGTACTTC. As protein: CASSVLAGDQETQYF. The chain recombines TRBV9 with TRBJ2-5; TRBD2 matches 8 bases. Germline CDR1 reads SGDLS; CDR2 reads YYNGEE. V was pared by 2 bases and J by 2 bases, with 5 bases of the junction left unmatched. The CDR3 has 15 amino acids.

This sequence joins TRBV19 and TRBJ1-6; D is undetermined. Germline V gene lookup returns CDR1 LNHDA and CDR2 SQIVND (reference sequence). V was shortened by 4 bases and J by 9 bases, with 7 bases between the two germline ends. The CDR3 consists of 12 residues. CDR3 nucleotide sequence: TGTGCCAGTAGTACCTTTTCTTCACCCCTCCACTTT. Translation: CASSTFSSPLHF.

The chain joins TRBV19 to TRBJ1-6, with 9 bases lining up with TRBD1. After removal of 4 bases from V and 8 bases from J, the junction contained 3 bases not matched to a gene. The CDR3 is 14 amino acids. Per germline, CDR1 LNHDA and CDR2 SQIVND (reference sequence). CDR3 sequence: CASSRTGVDSPLHF. The DNA for the CDR3 is TGTGCCAGTAGTAGGACAGGGGTAGATTCACCCCTCCACTTT.

The rearrangement links TRBV19 to TRBJ2-3, with a weak D call TRBD2 (5 bases). V was clipped by 5 bases and J by 2 bases, with 11 bases between them. The CDR3 is made up of 14 amino acids. CDR1 LNHDA and CDR2 SQIVND come from the germline V gene (reference sequence). The CDR3 sequence is CASSSLDYTDTQYF. CDR3 in DNA: TGTGCCAGTAGTTCCCTAGACTACACAGATACGCAGTATTTT.

The chain combines TRBV16 with TRBJ1-5; perhaps TRBD1 as D (6 bases). There are 15 residues in the CDR3. The germline CDR1 and CDR2 sequences are KGHSY and FQNENV. Deletions cut 0 bases from V and 5 bases from J, with 11 bases between. The CDR3 spells CASSQSTQGYQPQHF. The CDR3 region has the DNA TGTGCCAGCAGCCAATCCACTCAGGGGTATCAGCCCCAGCATTTT. The full variable domain, completed using reference TRBV16 and TRBJ1-5, is GEEVAQTPKHLVRGEGQKAKLYCAPIKGHSYVFWYQQVLKNEFKFLISFQNENVFDETGMPKERFSAKCLPNSPCSLEIQATKLEDSAVYFCASSQSTQGYQPQHFGDGTRLSIL.

The gene calls are TRBV19 and TRBJ2-3; 8 bases match TRBD2. With 3 bases clipped from V and 2 bases from J, the junction kept 7 bases outside the gene matches. The germline V gene has CDR1 LNHDA and CDR2 SQIVND (reference sequence). The length of the CDR3 is 16 residues. The DNA of the CDR3 is TGTGCCAGTAGTATTTCCAGGCGGGGGGCCACAGATACGCAGTATTTT. It is translated as CASSISRRGATDTQYF.

A single count supports this clone. This sequence joins TRBV14 and TRBJ2-5; 9 bases match TRBD1. Germline V gene data show CDR1 as SGHDN and CDR2 as FVKESK. Germline trimming cut 9 bases from V and 3 bases from J; bases unmatched to any gene: 2. The CDR3 spans 12 residues. The CDR3 sequence is CASRTGEETQYF. CDR3 bases: TGTGCCAGTAGGACAGGGGAAGAGACCCAGTACTTC.

The chain recombines TRBV11-2 with TRBJ2-3; D may be TRBD2 (6 bases). Looked up from germline, CDR1 is SGHAT and CDR2 is FQNNGV. Trimming pared 1 base from V and 8 bases from J, leaving 7 bases between. This CDR3 region has 12 residues. CDR3 nucleotides: TGTGCCAGCAGCTTAGGGAGGGCTACGCAGTATTTT. Protein sequence: CASSLGRATQYF. Full variable domain (remainder filled in from reference TRBV11-2 and TRBJ2-3): EAGVAQSPRYKIIEKRQSVAFWCNPISGHATLYWYQQILGQGPKLLIQFQNNGVVDDSQLPKDRFSAERLKGVDSTLKIQPAKLEDSAVYLCASSLGRATQYFGPGTRLTVL.

The gene calls are TRBV28 and TRBJ2-2; 10 positions match TRBD2. The CDR3 is 18 amino acids. Trimming at V came to 10 bases and at J to 4 bases, leaving 18 bases not matched to a gene. Germline V CDR1 and CDR2: MDHEN, SYDVKM. The CDR3 DNA sequence: TGTGCCACTTTAACCGCTAGCGGGGGCACCCTTACCACCGGGGAGCTGTTTTTT. Its protein product is CATLTASGGTLTTGELFF.

The chain combines TRBV15 with TRBJ2-3, with 10 bases identical to TRBD1. The germline gives CDR1 LNHNV, CDR2 YYDKDF (reference sequence). CDR3 length: 14 amino acids. Trimming took 3 bases from V and 6 from J; bases not matched to a gene: 3. The CDR3 reads CATSSDRGLDTQYF. The CDR3 DNA is TGTGCCACCAGCAGCGACAGGGGGCTGGATACGCAGTATTTT.

This chain connects TRBV10-3 to TRBJ2-5; 11 bases match TRBD1. With 5 bases clipped from V and 2 bases from J, the junction kept 10 bases outside the gene matches. This CDR3 is 17 amino acids long. Germline V lookup: CDR1 ENHRY, CDR2 SYGVKD. The CDR3 here is CAISNTPGQGGQETQYF. For the CDR3, the DNA is TGTGCCATCAGTAACACTCCGGGACAGGGGGGACAAGAGACCCAGTACTTC.

This chain connects TRBV7-3 to TRBJ2-7, with D perhaps matching TRBD2 (6 bases). Trimming pared 3 bases from V and 6 bases from J, leaving 12 bases between. Germline V CDR1 and CDR2: SGHTA, FQGTGA. The CDR3 totals 13 residues. As DNA, the CDR3 is TGTGCCAGCAGCTTGGAGGGGACCGCCGAGCAGTACTTC. It translates to CASSLEGTAEQYF.

This clone occurred once. This sequence joins TRBV6-6 and TRBJ2-5; TRBD1 agrees at 8 bases. The closer fit of TRBJ2-7 to the DNA end suggests the J call may be wrong. From germline, CDR1 is MNHNY and CDR2 SVGAGI (reference sequence). The CDR3 sequence is 12 residues long. The CDR3 bases are TGTGCCAGCAGAAGAGACAGGGGCGAGCAGTACTTC. Translation gives CASRRDRGEQYF.

The V gene is TRBV30, the J gene TRBJ2-5; 10 positions match TRBD1. V lost 1 base and J lost 1; bases outside the gene matches: 6. The CDR3 is 16 residues long. Germline CDR1 GTSNPN, CDR2 SVGIG (reference sequence). The CDR3 coding sequence is TGTGCCTGGAGTGGCGGGGACAGGGGATTCCAAGAGACCCAGTACTTC. Translation gives CAWSGGDRGFQETQYF. Together with reference TRBV30 and TRBJ2-5, the CDR3 gives the full variable domain: SQTIHQWPATLVQPVGSPLSLECTVEGTSNPNLYWYRQAAGRGLQLLFYSVGIGQISSEVPQNLSASRPQDRQFILSSKKLLLSDSGFYLCAWSGGDRGFQETQYFGPGTRLLVL.

The rearrangement links TRBV10-2 to TRBJ2-7; 10 positions agree with TRBD2. Per the germline V gene, CDR1 is WSHSY and CDR2 is SAAADI. The CDR3 runs to 16 residues. Unmatched junction bases numbered 7, after V lost 0 bases and J lost 5 bases. The CDR3 loop reads CASSESFGTSVNEQYF. As DNA, the CDR3 is TGCGCCAGCAGTGAGTCGTTCGGGACTAGCGTCAACGAGCAGTACTTC.

The rearrangement links TRBV19 to TRBJ1-3; D might be TRBD1 (6 bases). The CDR3 is made up of 13 amino acids. The germline CDR1 and CDR2 sequences are LNHDA and SQIVND (reference sequence). Deletions cut 8 bases from V and 2 bases from J, with 10 bases between. This CDR3 is CASPDRPGNTIYF. CDR3 bases: TGTGCCAGTCCGGACAGACCTGGAAACACCATATATTTT.

V gene TRBV18 combines with J gene TRBJ1-4; no firm D call. Germline V gene sequence: CDR1 KGHSH, CDR2 LQKENI. V lost 2 bases and J lost 8, with 9 bases in between. This CDR3 is 13 amino acids long. CDR3 sequence: CASSPSEGEKLFF. CDR3 coding DNA: TGTGCCAGCTCACCATCAGAGGGAGAAAAACTGTTTTTT.

The count of this clone is one. V gene TRBV29-1 combines with J gene TRBJ1-5, with D unclear. This CDR3 is 14 amino acids long. V was cut by 0 bases and J by 4 bases, with 10 bases left in between. Germline CDR1 reads SQVTM; CDR2 reads ANQGSEA. Here the CDR3 DNA reads TGCAGCGTTGAAGAAGGGCCGGGGAATCAGCCCCAGCATTTT. The encoded protein is CSVEEGPGNQPQHF.

Points on this clone: Additional DNA sequences in this sample encode the identical CDR3. V usage is TRBV5-1 and J usage is TRBJ1-2, with D hard to call. V lost 2 bases and J lost 2, with 7 bases in between. This CDR3 has 13 residues. CDR1 is SGHRS and CDR2 is YFSETQ in the germline V gene. The CDR3 region has the DNA TGCGCCAGCAGCTTACAGTCAAACTATGGCTACACCTTC. This sequence encodes CASSLQSNYGYTF.